This TCR beta chain is from a study of low-dose radiotherapy and immunotherapy resistance in tumors. Across the whole study: Cohort 2 received 1 Gy per fraction every two weeks, totaling 13 Gy over 26 weeks.

PCR amplification of the TCRs was performed with Phusion for approximately 20 PCR cycles, and it relied on a constant-region primer together with a V-primer adapter. MiXCR, applied by TCRdb to the reads, yields one record per CDR3 protein. Among tens of thousands of distinct CDR3 sequences, approximately 10% were seen once, and the ten largest hold about 6.2%. CDR1 and CDR2 (germline): SGDLS, YYNGEE. Trimming cost V 4 bases and J 2 bases, with 12 bases left between them. This CDR3 comprises 14 residues. Sample time point: before trial treatment. V and J are TRBV9 and TRBJ1-1; tentative D call: TRBD1 (6 bases). This TCR derives from a female donor with ovarian cancer. The sample consisted of PBMCs, taken before treatment. CDR3 loop: CASSPGHRNTEAFF. The CDR3 DNA reads as TGTGCCAGCAGCCCGGGACACCGCAACACTGAAGCTTTCTTT.